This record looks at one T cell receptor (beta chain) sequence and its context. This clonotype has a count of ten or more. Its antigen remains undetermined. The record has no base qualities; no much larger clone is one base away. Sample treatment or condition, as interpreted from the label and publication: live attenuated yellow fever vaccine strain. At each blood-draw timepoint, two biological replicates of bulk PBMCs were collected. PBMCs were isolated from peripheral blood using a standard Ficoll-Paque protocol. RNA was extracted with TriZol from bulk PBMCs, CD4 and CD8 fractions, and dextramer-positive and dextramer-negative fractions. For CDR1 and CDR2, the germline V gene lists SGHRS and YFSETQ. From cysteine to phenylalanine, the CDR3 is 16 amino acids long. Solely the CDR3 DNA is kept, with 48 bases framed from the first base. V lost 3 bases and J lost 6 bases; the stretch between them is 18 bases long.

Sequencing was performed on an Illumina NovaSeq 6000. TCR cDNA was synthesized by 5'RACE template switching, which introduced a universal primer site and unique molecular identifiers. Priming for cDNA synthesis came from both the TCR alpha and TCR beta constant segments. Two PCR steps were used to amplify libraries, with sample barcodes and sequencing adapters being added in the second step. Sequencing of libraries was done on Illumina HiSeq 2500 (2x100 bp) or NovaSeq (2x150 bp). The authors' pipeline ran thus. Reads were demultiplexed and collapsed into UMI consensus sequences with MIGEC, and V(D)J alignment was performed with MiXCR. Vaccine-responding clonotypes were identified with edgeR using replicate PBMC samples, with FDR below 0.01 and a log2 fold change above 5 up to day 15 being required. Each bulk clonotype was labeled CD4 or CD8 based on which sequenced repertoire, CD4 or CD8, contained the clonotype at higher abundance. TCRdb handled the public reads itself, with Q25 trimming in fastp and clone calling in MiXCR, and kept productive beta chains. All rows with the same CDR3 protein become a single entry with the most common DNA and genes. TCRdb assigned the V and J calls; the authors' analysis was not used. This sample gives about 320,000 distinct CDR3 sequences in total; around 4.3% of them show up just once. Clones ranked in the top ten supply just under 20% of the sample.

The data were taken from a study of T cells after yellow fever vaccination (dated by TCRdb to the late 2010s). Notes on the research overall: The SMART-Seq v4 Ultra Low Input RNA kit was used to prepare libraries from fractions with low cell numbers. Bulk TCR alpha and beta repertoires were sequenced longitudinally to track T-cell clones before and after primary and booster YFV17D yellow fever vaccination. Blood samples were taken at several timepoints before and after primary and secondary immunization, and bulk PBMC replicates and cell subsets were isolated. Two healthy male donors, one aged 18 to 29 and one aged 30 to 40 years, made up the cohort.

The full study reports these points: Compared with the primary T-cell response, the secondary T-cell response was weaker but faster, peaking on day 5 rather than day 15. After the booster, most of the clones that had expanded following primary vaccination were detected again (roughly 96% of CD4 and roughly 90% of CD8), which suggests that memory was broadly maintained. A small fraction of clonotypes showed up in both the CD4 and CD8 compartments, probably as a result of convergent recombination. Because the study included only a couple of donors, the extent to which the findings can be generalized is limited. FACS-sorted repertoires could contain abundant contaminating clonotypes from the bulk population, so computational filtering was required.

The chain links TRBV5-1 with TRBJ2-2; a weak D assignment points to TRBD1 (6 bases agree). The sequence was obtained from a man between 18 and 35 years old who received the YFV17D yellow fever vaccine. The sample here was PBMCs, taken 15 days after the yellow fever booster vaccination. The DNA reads TGCGCCAGCAGCTCTATCCTGTTGGGGGCTCCCGGGGAGCTGTTTTTT. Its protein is CASSSILLGAPGELFF.